One and the same sample provided the 32 T cell receptor beta chains below, sequenced in a study of cytomegalovirus exposure and HLA in healthy donors. The PCR ran on 60 Vbeta and 13 Jbeta primers. Some clones are missing from TCRdb's copy, which holds only in-frame ones; the method was immunoSEQ multiplex PCR. This table has about 69,000 clones, 70% to 80% appearing once. The specimen was PBMCs. Receptors originate from a man aged 18 to 30 in good health and CMV-seronegative.

This chain joins TRBV19 and TRBJ2-3; 7 bases fit TRBD1. V trimming: 1 base; J trimming: 2 bases; junction bases outside the gene matches: 9. CDR3 length: 17 residues. Looked up from germline, CDR1 is LNHDA and CDR2 is SQIVND (reference sequence). This CDR3 reads CASSIAKGGRTTDTQYF. The CDR3 DNA sequence: TGTGCCAGTAGTATAGCTAAAGGGGGCCGTACCACAGATACGCAGTATTTT.

The CDR3 spells CASSEPGIQETQYF. The CDR3 coding sequence is TGTGCCAGCAGCGAACCGGGGATCCAAGAGACCCAGTACTTC. The chain links TRBV5-4 to TRBJ2-5, with a tentative D call TRBD2 (5 bases). The CDR3 contains 14 residues. Germline V gene data show CDR1 as SGHNT and CDR2 as YYREEE (reference sequence). The V end was cut by 4 bases, the J end by 1 base, with 11 bases between.

The chain carries TRBV23-1 and TRBJ1-2; TRBD1 matches at 9 bases. TRBV23-1 is sorted into the ORF group, with uncertain function. Losses at the gene ends were 6 bases for V and 5 bases for J; bases not matched to a gene: 7. The CDR3 is 14 amino acids. CDR3 DNA sequence: TGCGCCAGCAGCCGGGACAGGGAAGCATATGGCTACACCTTC. This translates into CASSRDREAYGYTF.

The chain uses TRBV4-1 and TRBJ2-7, with 8 bases fitting TRBD2. Trimming cost V 2 bases and J 0 bases; bases outside gene matches: 9. This CDR3 comprises 17 residues. Germline loops: CDR1 MGHRA, CDR2 YSYEKL. In nucleotides, the CDR3 is TGCGCCAGCAGCCAAAATTCGGGGGGGCACGGCTCCTACGAGCAGTACTTC. Amino acids: CASSQNSGGHGSYEQYF.

This clone was recorded only once. This sequence joins TRBV5-1 and TRBJ2-3; 7 positions match TRBD2. Unmatched junction bases numbered 2, after V lost 0 bases and J lost 1 base. This CDR3 is built from 15 residues. From germline, CDR1 is SGHRS and CDR2 YFSETQ. CDR3 in DNA: TGCGCCAGCAGCTTGGGACGGGGGGGCACAGATACGCAGTATTTT. The encoded protein is CASSLGRGGTDTQYF.

The chain couples TRBV7-7 to TRBJ2-5; possible D gene TRBD1, 6 bases. CDR3 length: 13 residues. Germline V gives CDR1 SSHAT, CDR2 FNYEAQ (reference sequence). The germline V and J ends were trimmed by 2 bases and 3 bases, with 7 bases remaining between them. CDR3 nucleotides: TGTGCCAGCAGCTTATCAGGGGAAGAGACCCAGTACTTC. This codes for CASSLSGEETQYF.

The V call is TRBV7-9, the J call TRBJ2-5, with D maybe TRBD1 (6 bases). The J call is in doubt because the DNA end fits TRBJ2-7 better. Germline-derived CDR1 and CDR2 are SEHNR and FQNEAQ (reference sequence). The CDR3 contains 13 residues. CDR3 sequence reads: CASSTGTLYEQYF. DNA of the CDR3: TGTGCCAGCAGCACCGGGACACTCTACGAGCAGTACTTC.

The rearrangement uses TRBV30 and TRBJ1-4; D is perhaps TRBD1 (5 bases). The germline V gene has CDR1 GTSNPN and CDR2 SVGIG (reference sequence). V gave up 0 bases and J gave up 7 bases, with 9 bases separating them. The CDR3 runs to 13 residues. The CDR3 bases are TGTGCCTGGAGTGTTCGGGGGGGTGAAAAACTGTTTTTT. Protein: CAWSVRGGEKLFF. Together with reference TRBV30 and TRBJ1-4, the CDR3 gives the full variable domain: SQTIHQWPATLVQPVGSPLSLECTVEGTSNPNLYWYRQAAGRGLQLLFYSVGIGQISSEVPQNLSASRPQDRQFILSSKKLLLSDSGFYLCAWSVRGGEKLFFGSGTQLSVL.

The chain uses TRBV10-3 and TRBJ1-2; TRBD1 aligns across 9 bases. The CDR3 covers 13 residues. Germline trimming cut 4 bases from V and 6 bases from J; bases unmatched to any gene: 3. CDR1 is ENHRY, CDR2 SYGVKD, per germline. CDR3 sequence (DNA): TGTGCCATCAGTGTGAGACAGGGGGATGGCTACACCTTC. Translated, it gives CAISVRQGDGYTF.

In its sample, this clone was seen a few times. J is TRBJ1-1 and V is TRBV10-3, with D unresolved. Germline CDR1 reads ENHRY; CDR2 reads SYGVKD. The CDR3 is 14 amino acids. V was clipped by 0 bases and J by 4 bases, with 9 bases between them. CDR3 region: CAISESAGGTEAFF. CDR3 sequence (DNA): TGTGCCATCAGTGAGTCGGCCGGAGGCACTGAAGCTTTCTTT.

The rearrangement links TRBV5-1 to TRBJ1-2; 7 bases map to TRBD1. CDR1 and CDR2 (germline): SGHRS, YFSETQ. The J segment lost 4 bases and the V segment lost 0 bases, leaving 3 bases of the junction unmatched. This CDR3 is built from 14 residues. CDR3 coding DNA: TGCGCCAGCAGCTTGGAACAGGGGACCTATGGCTACACCTTC. Protein sequence: CASSLEQGTYGYTF.

V usage is TRBV6-4 and J usage is TRBJ2-1, with D unclear. The CDR3 runs 14 residues. Germline assignment: CDR1 MRHNA and CDR2 SNTAGT. V was cut by 2 bases and J by 7 bases, with 12 bases left in between. The DNA for the CDR3 is TGTGCCAGCAGTGACGCCTCAGGCCGGAATGAGCAGTTCTTC. It specifies CASSDASGRNEQFF.

This chain joins TRBV5-1 and TRBJ2-4, with D possibly being TRBD1 (5 bases). The germline V gene encodes CDR1 SGHRS and CDR2 YFSETQ. This CDR3 region has 12 residues. Between the trimmed V and J ends, which lost 0 bases and 9 bases, there was a span of 7 bases. CDR3 DNA: TGCGCCAGCAGCTTGGAAGGGGTCATTCAGTACTTC. This sequence encodes CASSLEGVIQYF.

The table lists this clone with a few counts. This chain links TRBV4-2 with TRBJ1-3; 10 bases fit TRBD1. The CDR3 has 17 residues. Germline trimming cut 0 bases from V and 6 bases from J; bases unmatched to any gene: 8. Germline CDR1 reads LGHNA; CDR2 reads YNFKEQ. Here the CDR3 DNA reads TGTGCCAGCAGCCAAGATGAGGGACAGGGGTTAATAAACACCATATATTTT. Translated: CASSQDEGQGLINTIYF.

In its sample, this clone was seen a few times. The CDR3 region has the DNA TGTGCCAGCAGTGAGGGGCAGAGCTCCTACAATGAGCAGTTCTTC. Protein: CASSEGQSSYNEQFF. The chain uses TRBV6-4 and TRBJ2-1, with D possibly being TRBD1 (5 bases). The CDR3 extends over 15 amino acids. The V end was cut by 3 bases, the J end by 0 bases, with 9 bases between. In germline, CDR1 is MRHNA, CDR2 SNTAGT.

This chain connects TRBV4-1 to TRBJ1-5; the match to TRBD1 covers 7 bases. Losses at the gene ends were 3 bases for V and 0 bases for J; bases not matched to a gene: 2. This CDR3 spans 15 amino acids. Per the germline V gene, CDR1 is MGHRA and CDR2 is YSYEKL. The CDR3 is CASSQGQNSNQPQHF. CDR3 bases: TGCGCCAGCAGCCAGGGACAGAATAGCAATCAGCCCCAGCATTTT.

The chain combines TRBV19 with TRBJ1-5; TRBD1 is a possible D gene (6 bases). CDR3 length: 13 amino acids. Germline loops: CDR1 LNHDA, CDR2 SQIVND (reference sequence). Trimming stripped 5 bases from V and 4 bases from J, with 9 bases between. This CDR3 reads CASSVDRNQPQHF. For the CDR3, the DNA is TGTGCCAGTAGTGTGGACAGAAATCAGCCCCAGCATTTT.

This clone was found a few times. The chain combines TRBV10-3 with TRBJ1-2; D uncertain. CDR1 and CDR2 (germline): ENHRY, SYGVKD. Trimming stripped 0 bases from V and 1 base from J, with 18 bases between. This CDR3 region has 18 residues. CDR3 DNA sequence: TGTGCCATCAGTGAGTCAAATGTTGGCCGACATCTTAACTATGGCTACACCTTC. This translates into CAISESNVGRHLNYGYTF.

The chain uses TRBV2 and TRBJ2-5; possible D gene TRBD2, 5 bases. Germline loops: CDR1 SNHLY, CDR2 FYNNEI. Trimming left V 4 bases short and J 0 bases short, with 12 bases between. The length of the CDR3 is 15 residues. The CDR3, as DNA: TGTGCCAGCAGTGGGTCCTCGGGGTACCAAGAGACCCAGTACTTC. Its protein product is CASSGSSGYQETQYF.

Written as DNA, the CDR3 is TGTGCCATCAGTGAGTCCCCGGGACAGGGGGGGGGCACTGAAGCTTTCTTT. Amino acid sequence: CAISESPGQGGGTEAFF. The chain uses TRBV10-3 and TRBJ1-1; TRBD1 aligns across 11 bases. CDR1 and CDR2 from the germline V gene are ENHRY and SYGVKD. Trimming removed 0 bases from V and 4 bases from J; junction bases left unmatched: 7. There are 17 residues in the CDR3.

The V gene is TRBV6-5, the J gene TRBJ1-1, with 7 nucleotides matching TRBD1. Germline V CDR1 and CDR2: MNHEY, SVGAGI. Germline trimming cut 6 bases from V and 11 bases from J; bases unmatched to any gene: 6. This CDR3 spans 11 amino acids. The CDR3 is CASRRDRSAFF. In nucleotides, the CDR3 is TGTGCCAGCAGGAGGGACAGATCTGCTTTCTTT.

The chain is built from TRBV14 and TRBJ2-1; a possible D gene is TRBD1 (5 bases). This CDR3 spans 16 amino acids. V was shortened by 1 base and J by 4 bases, with 14 bases between the two germline ends. Germline V gene data show CDR1 as SGHDN and CDR2 as FVKESK. The CDR3 DNA sequence: TGTGCCAGCAGCCAAGTCAGACAGTGGGGATACAATGAGCAGTTCTTC. Protein product: CASSQVRQWGYNEQFF.

This chain joins TRBV15 and TRBJ2-4, with 8 nucleotides matching TRBD1. V dropped 7 bases and J dropped 7; count of bases not matched to a gene: 9. Germline V gives CDR1 LNHNV, CDR2 YYDKDF (reference sequence). This CDR3 has 14 amino acids. In DNA, the CDR3 is TGTGCCACCACCCAAGACAGGGGTAGGAACATTCAGTACTTC. Amino acid sequence: CATTQDRGRNIQYF.

The chain recombines TRBV2 with TRBJ1-4; TRBD1 aligns across 8 bases. Germline loops: CDR1 SNHLY, CDR2 FYNNEI. The CDR3 is 16 amino acids. Trimming took 6 bases from V and 5 from J; bases not matched to a gene: 11. CDR3 region: CASSLGPGQENEKLFF. CDR3 DNA: TGTGCCAGCAGCCTAGGACCGGGACAGGAAAATGAAAAACTGTTTTTT. Variable domain in full (rest from reference TRBV2 and TRBJ1-4): EPEVTQTPSHQVTQMGQEVILRCVPISNHLYFYWYRQILGQKVEFLVSFYNNEISEKSEIFDDQFSVERPDGSNFTLKIRSTKLEDSAMYFCASSLGPGQENEKLFFGSGTQLSVL.

This clone was counted only a few times. V is TRBV7-8 and J is TRBJ2-4; D possibly corresponds to TRBD2 (6 bases). From germline, CDR1 is SGHVS and CDR2 FQNEAQ. Between the trimmed V and J ends, which lost 5 bases and 6 bases, there was a span of 14 bases. This CDR3 is 14 amino acids long. In DNA form, the CDR3 reads TGTGCCAGCAGCACGAGGGGAGGTCGAAACATTCAGTACTTC. Its translation is CASSTRGGRNIQYF.

The genes are TRBV19 and TRBJ1-2; possible D gene TRBD1, 6 bases. Per germline, CDR1 LNHDA and CDR2 SQIVND (reference sequence). The CDR3 consists of 14 residues. V was shortened by 6 bases and J by 4 bases, with 15 bases between the two germline ends. This chain's CDR3 is CASRTGLAIYGYTF. CDR3 sequence (DNA): TGTGCCAGTAGAACAGGGTTAGCCATCTATGGCTACACCTTC.

The chain joins TRBV11-2 to TRBJ2-1; D remains ambiguous. V dropped 2 bases and J dropped 6 bases, with 8 bases sitting between them. The CDR3 is 13 amino acids. The germline CDR1 and CDR2 sequences are SGHAT and FQNNGV. Here the CDR3 reads CASSLLSVNEQFF. Here the CDR3 DNA reads TGTGCCAGCAGCTTACTAAGCGTCAATGAGCAGTTCTTC.

This chain uses TRBV19 with TRBJ1-1; 10 bases match TRBD1. Per the germline V gene, CDR1 is LNHDA and CDR2 is SQIVND (reference sequence). This CDR3 comprises 16 residues. V trimming: 5 bases; J trimming: 1 base; junction bases outside the gene matches: 7. The CDR3 sequence: CASSLGTGVPNTEAFF. CDR3 nucleotide sequence: TGTGCCAGTAGTCTGGGGACAGGGGTCCCGAACACTGAAGCTTTCTTT.

This clone has a handful of counts. This sequence joins TRBV28 and TRBJ1-1; D not resolved. The germline V gene has CDR1 MDHEN and CDR2 SYDVKM. This CDR3 region has 12 residues. V lost 7 bases to trimming and J lost 6 bases, with 12 bases between them. The CDR3 region is CASTIFSSEAFF. The CDR3 DNA is TGTGCCAGCACCATCTTTAGCTCTGAAGCTTTCTTT.

The chain employs TRBV7-2 and TRBJ2-5, with TRBD1 matching over 7 bases. CDR3 length equals 14 residues. In germline, CDR1 is SGHTA, CDR2 FQGNSA. Trimming cost V 5 bases and J 5 bases; bases outside gene matches: 8. CDR3 coding DNA: TGTGCCAGCAGCATATCGAGGGGGCACGAGACCCAGTACTTC. Its protein is CASSISRGHETQYF.

The V gene is TRBV28, the J gene TRBJ1-5; TRBD1 is a possible D gene (5 bases). The CDR3 sequence is 16 residues long. CDR1 and CDR2 (germline): MDHEN, SYDVKM. V lost 9 bases, J lost 8 bases, and 26 bases lay in between. For the CDR3, the DNA is TGTGCCAGTCATACTACGACCCAGGGAATACGGGAGCCCCAGCATTTT. It specifies CASHTTTQGIREPQHF.

Only a few counts were recorded for this clone. The chain employs TRBV6-1 and TRBJ1-5, with 7 bases matching TRBD1. With 2 bases clipped from V and 6 bases from J, the junction kept 16 bases outside the gene matches. There are 18 residues in the CDR3. Germline assignment: CDR1 MNHNS and CDR2 SASEGT. CDR3 DNA: TGTGCCAGCAGTGAAAGGGGGCCCGGGCAGGGGGGTGGTCAGCCCCAGCATTTT. Translated, it gives CASSERGPGQGGGQPQHF.